What follows describes a single TCR beta chain. Germline-derived CDR1 and CDR2 are MDHEN and SYDVKM. V was trimmed by 5 bases and J by 1 base, leaving 17 bases between them. The CDR3 has 16 amino acids. This specimen comes from a study of blood T cell repertoires in COVID-19. Study context: Samples taken during acute and convalescent COVID-19 were collected in the United States, Italy and Spain. PBMCs, B-cell-depleted T cells, or T cells provided the cDNA or gDNA that made up the material.

In the authors' workflow: Estimation of nucleated cell counts was performed using reference gene primer amplification. Data came from immunoSEQ multiplex PCR; TCRdb stores just in-frame clones and leaves some out. That table supplies the V and J calls and clone size; D and trimming were determined from the DNA. This sample has 140,000 to 150,000 clones; approximately 91% occur once, and the top ten carry over 1.5%. The receptor comes from a man between 65 and 80 years old with acute or convalescent COVID-19. The sequenced material came from peripheral blood. The chain recombines TRBV28 with TRBJ1-2; D gene ambiguous. CDR3 residues: CASSPLAGDHNYGYTF. In DNA form, the CDR3 reads TGTGCCAGCAGTCCCCTAGCGGGAGACCATAACTATGGCTACACCTTC.